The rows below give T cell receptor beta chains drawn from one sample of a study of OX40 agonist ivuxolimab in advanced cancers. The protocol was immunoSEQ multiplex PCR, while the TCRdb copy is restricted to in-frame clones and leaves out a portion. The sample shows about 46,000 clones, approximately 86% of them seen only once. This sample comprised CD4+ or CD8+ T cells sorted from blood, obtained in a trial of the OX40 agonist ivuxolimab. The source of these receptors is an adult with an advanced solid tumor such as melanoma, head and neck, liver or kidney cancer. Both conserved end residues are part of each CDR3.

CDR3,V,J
CAWSAGGRAFF,TRBV30,TRBJ1-1
CASSPRQGGGTEAFF,TRBV5-4,TRBJ1-1
CASSDRNVGLNEQYF,TRBV6-6,TRBJ2-7
CASSEDGAGGYEQYF,TRBV6-1,TRBJ2-7
CASSPREETQYF,TRBV6-1,TRBJ2-5
CASSLHYSSSSGNTIYF,TRBV7-2,TRBJ1-3
CASSYTGLDTEAFF,TRBV6-5,TRBJ1-1
CATGGHSPYNEQFF,TRBV6-1,TRBJ2-1
CASSQQISYEQYF,TRBV19,TRBJ2-7
CASSLGGYGYTF,TRBV28,TRBJ1-2
CASSLLPGGNEQFF,TRBV5-1,TRBJ2-1
CASSLEQGVWEKLFF,TRBV6-1,TRBJ1-4
CASSLAQPGLSSGNTIYF,TRBV5-6,TRBJ1-3
CASSVLQRASSYEQYF,TRBV13,TRBJ2-7
CASSRRASYEQYF,TRBV5-8,TRBJ2-7
CASSRLAGANTGELFF,TRBV4-1,TRBJ2-2
CASSPSRGANYGYTF,TRBV7-9,TRBJ1-2
CASSLEGGGGTEAFF,TRBV5-7,TRBJ1-1
CASGSNLANEKLFF,TRBV10-2,TRBJ1-4
CATGTGGFNEQFF,TRBV7-2,TRBJ2-1
CASSLLYREETQYF,TRBV11-3,TRBJ2-5
CASSQDWLMAGNIQYF,TRBV4-3,TRBJ2-4
CATSTDRGPIEQYF,TRBV15,TRBJ2-7
CASSPTSTDYGYTF,TRBV18,TRBJ1-2
CASSVGISVVDNEQFF,TRBV9,TRBJ2-1
CSVKGQGDSPLHF,TRBV29-1,TRBJ1-6
CASSLGQGAFYEQYF,TRBV6-5,TRBJ2-7
CASSESGRREKLFF,TRBV10-2,TRBJ1-4
CASSFGQGAGDTQYF,TRBV5-1,TRBJ2-3
CASSRDYGGYTF,TRBV30,TRBJ1-2
CASSPQGRETEAFF,TRBV6-6,TRBJ1-1
CASSVGPSTGNTEAFF,TRBV9,TRBJ1-1
CAWKEGVEQFF,TRBV30,TRBJ2-1
CASSKRGAANTDTQYF,TRBV21-1,TRBJ2-3
CASSLQGNEQYF,TRBV5-4,TRBJ2-7
CASSRALTGNEQFF,TRBV4-1,TRBJ2-1
CASSSLQGSQETQYF,TRBV6-1,TRBJ2-5
CASSLLQLFFSGNTIYF,TRBV5-7,TRBJ1-3
CASSREYEQYF,TRBV5-4,TRBJ2-7
CASSLGGGSSYEQYF,TRBV5-1,TRBJ2-7
CASSYGRETQYF,TRBV6-5,TRBJ2-5
CAISGGADTEAFF,TRBV10-3,TRBJ1-1
CASSPMDRADNSPLHF,TRBV18,TRBJ1-6
CASSYSINGLAFF,TRBV6-5,TRBJ1-1
CASSSLGRSGANVLTF,TRBV5-4,TRBJ2-6
CASSLETGSGGADTQYF,TRBV7-9,TRBJ2-3
CASSLDGTGGSGANVLTF,TRBV5-1,TRBJ2-6
CASSPLTTSGDRETQYF,TRBV5-1,TRBJ2-5
CASSKPGGEQYF,TRBV21-1,TRBJ2-7
CASSLNRDNEQFF,TRBV7-6,TRBJ2-1
CASSLAGMNTEAFF,TRBV5-1,TRBJ1-1
CASSFTGTSGTDTQYF,TRBV11-3,TRBJ2-3
CASSPLTGGNEQFF,TRBV27,TRBJ2-1